This TCR beta chain was retrieved from a study of blood T cell repertoires in COVID-19. Study-wide context: The study drew acute and convalescent COVID-19 samples from the United States, Italy and Spain. The cDNA or gDNA used as material had been derived from T cells, B-cell-depleted T cells, or PBMCs.

Authors' data handling: Cell counts per sample came from amplifying reference gene primers. TCRdb's table, derived via immunoSEQ multiplex PCR, lists solely in-frame clones and lacks some. The DNA gave D and trimming, while V, J and clone size come from that table. The sample lists 190,000 or so clones; around 87% were seen once. This clone has a handful of counts. V shed 7 bases and J 4 bases; nucleotides not matched to a gene: 8. This CDR3 has 15 residues. CDR1 is LGHNA, CDR2 YNFKEQ, per germline. The receptor's source is a man aged 40-49 years with active or convalescent COVID-19. The rearrangement uses TRBV4-2 and TRBJ2-1; TRBD2 matches 9 bases. The sequencing sample was made of peripheral blood. CDR3 coding DNA: TGTGCCAGCACCCACGGGACTAGCAGTTACAATGAGCAGTTCTTC. Amino acid sequence: CASTHGTSSYNEQFF.